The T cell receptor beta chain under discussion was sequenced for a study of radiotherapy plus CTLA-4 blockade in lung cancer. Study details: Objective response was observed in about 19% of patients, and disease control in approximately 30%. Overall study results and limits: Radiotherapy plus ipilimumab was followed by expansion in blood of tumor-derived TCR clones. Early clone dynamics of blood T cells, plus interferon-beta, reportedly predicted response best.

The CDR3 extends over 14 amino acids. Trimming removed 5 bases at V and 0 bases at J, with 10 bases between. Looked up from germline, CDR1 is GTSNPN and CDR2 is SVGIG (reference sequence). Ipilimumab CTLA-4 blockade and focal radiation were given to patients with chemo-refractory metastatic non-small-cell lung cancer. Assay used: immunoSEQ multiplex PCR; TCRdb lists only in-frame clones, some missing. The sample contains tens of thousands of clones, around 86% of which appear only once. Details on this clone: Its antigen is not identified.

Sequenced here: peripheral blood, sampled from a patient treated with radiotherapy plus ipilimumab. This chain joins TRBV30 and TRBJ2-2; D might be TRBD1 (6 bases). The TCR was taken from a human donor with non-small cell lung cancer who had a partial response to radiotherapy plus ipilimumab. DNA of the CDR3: TGTGCCTGGGGGGGACACACGAACACCGGGGAGCTGTTTTTT. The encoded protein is CAWGGHTNTGELFF.